This TCR beta chain was sequenced for a study of T cell changes during pregnancy in multiple sclerosis. Clones were read by immunoSEQ multiplex PCR, and TCRdb kept only the in-frame ones, dropping some. The top ten clones hold under 0.9% of a sample with 35,000 to 40,000 clones, roughly nine tenths of them seen once. The clonotype comes from a female donor with multiple sclerosis, enrolled in a pregnancy study. The material was CD4+ T cells from peripheral blood mononuclear cells, obtained in the third trimester of pregnancy.

CDR3 region: CASTLGREDTEAFF. CDR3 DNA: TGTGCCAGCACCTTGGGCAGGGAGGACACTGAAGCTTTCTTT. The chain has TRBV6-1 and TRBJ1-1, with a weak D call TRBD1 (5 bases). The CDR3 consists of 14 residues. Germline CDR1 reads MNHNS; CDR2 reads SASEGT. Trimming pared 7 bases from V and 3 bases from J, leaving 15 bases between.